These 3 T cell receptor beta chains originate from one sample sequenced in a study of CD8 T cells in Susac syndrome. Random hexamers were used to reverse transcribe an amount of about 0.5 to 1 ug RNA. MiXCR, applied by TCRdb to the immunoSEQ multiplex PCR reads, yields one record per CDR3 protein. The sample lists roughly 160,000 distinct CDR3 sequences, 90% to 95% seen once, with over 0.12% in the top ten. The sample taken for sequencing was CD4+ T cells from PBMCs. The receptor set was obtained from a human donor in good health.

DNA of the CDR3: TGTGCCAGCAGTTTACGTCCTGGTTCTGAAGCTTTCTTT. Protein product: CASSLRPGSEAFF. The chain couples TRBV27 to TRBJ1-1; the D is unclear. Germline V CDR1 and CDR2: MNHEY, SMNVEV (reference sequence). The CDR3 covers 13 residues. Trimming pared 2 bases from V and 6 bases from J, leaving 10 bases between.

The gene calls are TRBV20-1 and TRBJ2-7, with 10 bases matching TRBD1. Germline V CDR1 and CDR2: DFQATT, SNEGSKA (reference sequence). With V trimmed by 5 bases and J by 2 bases, 9 bases remained unmatched. The CDR3 covers 15 residues. DNA for the CDR3: TGCAGTGCTGCGAGACAGGGGGCTGATCCCTACGAGCAGTACTTC. Its protein is CSAARQGADPYEQYF.

This rearrangement joins TRBV10-3 to TRBJ2-5; 9 nucleotides agree with TRBD1. Germline values: CDR1 ENHRY, CDR2 SYGVKD. The CDR3 length is 14 residues. With 9 bases clipped from V and 5 bases from J, the junction kept 10 bases outside the gene matches. DNA of the CDR3: TGTGCCATTGCGCCTCACGGACAGGGGGAGACCCAGTACTTC. Protein product: CAIAPHGQGETQYF.